This T cell receptor (beta chain) was documented in a study of vaccination and CD4 T cells after COVID-19. An Oncomine TCR Beta short-read assay was used to sequence the DNA from cultured CD4+ T cells. From cultured CD4+ T cells, genomic DNA was extracted. One entry per CDR3 protein results from TCRdb running MiXCR on the PCR reads. Altogether roughly 17,000 distinct CDR3 sequences are present, approximately 40% being singletons, with the ten largest covering under 15%. Treatment in this sample: approximately 9-day PBMC culture with coronavirus spike peptide pools or control peptides (ViraFEST assay). To note about this clonotype: Its antigen is still unknown.

From germline, CDR1 is MNHEY and CDR2 SVGEGT. The CDR3 is made up of 14 amino acids. Losses at the gene ends were 5 bases for V and 6 bases for J; bases not matched to a gene: 4. Material for sequencing was CD4+ T cells from blood, cultured in vitro. The clonotype was recovered from a human donor who had recovered from COVID-19. V gene TRBV6-2 or TRBV6-3 combines with J gene TRBJ2-1; TRBD1 agrees at 10 bases. CDR3 in DNA: TGTGCCAGCAGTGGGGGACAGGGGACCAATGAGCAGTTCTTC. It yields the protein CASSGGQGTNEQFF.